These 21 T cell receptor beta chains were all obtained from the same sample, sequenced in a study of T-cell reconstitution after alpha-beta-depleted transplantation in children. A library of TCRbeta sequences, prepared with unique molecular identifiers, was generated. MiXCR, applied by TCRdb to the PCR reads, yields one record per CDR3 protein. The sample consists of 200,000 to 250,000 distinct CDR3 sequences, under 13% of them appearing once. Sequenced here: PBMCs, sampled before TCRalphabeta/CD19-depleted stem cell transplant. These TCRs come from a child younger than two with acute myeloid leukemia, due to receive a stem cell transplant.

This clonotype was observed many times. The chain links TRBV7-8 to TRBJ2-4; D call uncertain. Germline loops: CDR1 SGHVS, CDR2 FQNEAQ. Trimming pared 8 bases from V and 0 bases from J, leaving 11 bases between. The CDR3 runs 14 residues. CDR3 amino acids: CASGPRIAKNIQYF. In DNA, the CDR3 is TGTGCCAGCGGGCCCCGGATAGCCAAAAACATTCAGTACTTC.

At least ten counts were recorded for this clonotype. V usage is TRBV29-1 and J usage is TRBJ2-4, with D unclear. The CDR3 is 14 residues long. The germline gives CDR1 SQVTM, CDR2 ANQGSEA. The V and J ends lost 4 bases and 0 bases respectively, with 10 bases between them. The CDR3 DNA sequence: TGCAGCGTTGGGGCACGGCTAGCCAAAAACATTCAGTACTTC. Protein product: CSVGARLAKNIQYF.

This clonotype was recorded many times. The chain combines TRBV5-1 with TRBJ1-1; no clear D gene. Trimming pared 3 bases from V and 4 bases from J, leaving 10 bases between. CDR3 size: 13 residues. Germline CDR1 and CDR2: SGHRS and YFSETQ. CDR3 nucleotides: TGCGCCAGCAGCTCAACCTCGGGCACTGAAGCTTTCTTT. It translates to CASSSTSGTEAFF.

The genes are TRBV19 and TRBJ1-2; the match to TRBD1 covers 8 bases. CDR3 size: 13 residues. Germline V CDR1 and CDR2: LNHDA, SQIVND (reference sequence). V lost 5 bases and J lost 6; bases outside the gene matches: 5. The CDR3 coding sequence is TGTGCCAGTAGTGCCGACAGGGGAAATGGCTACACCTTC. Its translation: CASSADRGNGYTF.

The sample holds many counts of this clonotype. The chain carries TRBV5-1 and TRBJ1-1, with D maybe TRBD1 (6 bases). Germline assignment: CDR1 SGHRS and CDR2 YFSETQ. The length of the CDR3 is 16 residues. Trimming stripped 1 base from V and 6 bases from J, with 19 bases between. In DNA form, the CDR3 reads TGCGCCAGCAGCTTGAACCCGACGGGGGCGAGGGCTGAAGCTTTCTTT. It codes for CASSLNPTGARAEAFF.

The sample holds many counts of this clonotype. The V gene is TRBV10-3, the J gene TRBJ2-5; D ambiguous. V was shortened by 0 bases and J by 7 bases, with 15 bases between the two germline ends. Germline lookup yields CDR1 ENHRY and CDR2 SYGVKD. The CDR3 loop spans 15 amino acids. The CDR3 loop is CAISESTPGRGTQYF. The CDR3 region has the DNA TGTGCCATCAGTGAGTCGACTCCAGGAAGAGGGACCCAGTACTTC.

This clonotype was seen more than once but under ten times. The genes are TRBV28 and TRBJ2-5, with 10 bases fitting TRBD1. The CDR3 sequence is 14 residues long. V shed 7 bases and J 5 bases; nucleotides not matched to a gene: 7. Germline V lookup: CDR1 MDHEN, CDR2 SYDVKM. The CDR3, as DNA: TGTGCCAGCATCTCTGGACAGGGGGTCGAGACCCAGTACTTC. It specifies CASISGQGVETQYF.

In its sample, this clonotype was seen many times. CDR3 coding DNA: TGTGCCAGCAGCTTTCCCGGGGACTACGAGCAGTACTTC. Its protein is CASSFPGDYEQYF. This chain links TRBV7-2 with TRBJ2-7; perhaps TRBD2 as D (5 bases). The germline gives CDR1 SGHTA, CDR2 FQGNSA. This CDR3 is 13 amino acids long. Trimming removed 3 bases from V and 3 bases from J, with 9 bases in between.

The rearrangement uses TRBV5-5 and TRBJ2-2, with 11 positions matching TRBD2. The CDR3 spans 18 residues. Germline V gene sequence: CDR1 SGHKS, CDR2 YYEKEE (reference sequence). J lost 3 bases, V lost 1 base, and 8 bases had no gene match. CDR3 DNA sequence: TGTGCCAGCAGCTTGTCCCCGGGACTAGCGGAATACACCGGGGAGCTGTTTTTT. Its translation is CASSLSPGLAEYTGELFF.

This clonotype occurred a few times. The CDR3 nucleotides read TGCGCCAGCAGCTTTGCAGAAGAAAAACTGTTTTTT. Translating it yields CASSFAEEKLFF. V gene TRBV5-1 combines with J gene TRBJ1-4; no firm D call. Trimming stripped 2 bases from V and 8 bases from J, with 7 bases between. CDR3 length: 12 amino acids. Germline V gene sequence: CDR1 SGHRS, CDR2 YFSETQ.

This sequence joins TRBV4-1 and TRBJ1-2, with TRBD1 matching over 7 bases. This CDR3 has 17 residues. Looked up from germline, CDR1 is MGHRA and CDR2 is YSYEKL. The junction had 16 bases not matched to a gene; V was cut back by 3 bases and J by 6 bases. CDR3 loop: CASSQSWGNQGGDGYTF. CDR3 nucleotides: TGCGCCAGCAGCCAGTCCTGGGGGAACCAGGGGGGCGATGGCTACACCTTC.

This clonotype was observed many times. The rearrangement links TRBV7-3 to TRBJ1-2; D remains ambiguous. CDR1 is SGHTA and CDR2 is FQGTGA in the germline V gene. V was cut by 2 bases and J by 6 bases, with 10 bases left in between. This CDR3 is built from 13 residues. The CDR3 DNA reads TGTGCCAGCAGCTTAGAAGGATGGGATGGCTACACCTTC. It specifies CASSLEGWDGYTF.

This clonotype has more than one count but fewer than ten. This chain links TRBV3-1 with TRBJ1-6; D not resolved. V was shortened by 0 bases and J by 7 bases, with 13 bases between the two germline ends. Germline CDR1 reads LGHDT; CDR2 reads YNNKEL (reference sequence). This CDR3 contains 16 residues. The CDR3 reads CASSQDNGLLNSPLHF. CDR3 nucleotide sequence: TGTGCCAGCAGCCAAGATAACGGACTCTTAAATTCACCCCTCCACTTT. The full variable domain, with the rest looked up from reference TRBV3-1 and TRBJ1-6, is DTAVSQTPKYLVTQMGNDKSIKCEQNLGHDTMYWYKQDSKKFLKIMFSYNNKELIINETVPNRFSPKSPDKAHLNLHINSLELGDSAVYFCASSQDNGLLNSPLHFGNGTRLTVT.

Of note for this clonotype: Its ends do not fully match the called genes, so a read error is possible. The CDR3 loop is CACSWTSRTVSYEQYF. In DNA, the CDR3 is TGTGCCTGCAGCTGGACATCCCGGACGGTGTCCTACGAGCAGTACTTC. The chain couples TRBV5-5 to TRBJ2-7; a possible D gene is TRBD1 (5 bases). Per germline, CDR1 SGHKS and CDR2 YYEKEE (reference sequence). The CDR3 has 16 residues.

This clonotype was found many times. Here the CDR3 reads CSARGGPLLNYGYTF. In DNA, the CDR3 is TGCAGTGCTAGAGGAGGCCCGTTGCTTAACTATGGCTACACCTTC. The chain joins TRBV20-1 to TRBJ1-2, with D unresolved. The CDR3 totals 15 residues. V lost 1 base to trimming and J lost 1 base, with 13 bases between them. The germline gives CDR1 DFQATT, CDR2 SNEGSKA (reference sequence).

This clonotype appeared many times. The rearrangement uses TRBV11-2 and TRBJ1-2; TRBD1 agrees at 8 bases. V was clipped by 1 base and J by 0 bases; unmatched bases: 4. The CDR3 extends over 16 amino acids. Germline lookup yields CDR1 SGHAT and CDR2 FQNNGV. The CDR3 loop is CASSLGDRFPNYGYTF. The CDR3 nucleotides read TGTGCCAGCAGCTTAGGGGACAGGTTTCCTAACTATGGCTACACCTTC.

This clonotype has just one count. The V call is TRBV5-5, the J call TRBJ1-1; a weak D match, TRBD1 (6 bases). V shed 4 bases and J shed 1 base, with 20 bases lying between them. The V gene's germline CDR1 is SGHKS and CDR2 YYEKEE (reference sequence). The CDR3 contains 17 residues. The CDR3 sequence is CASSPGDTFRGNTEAFF. In nucleotides, the CDR3 is TGTGCCAGCAGCCCCGGGGACACATTTCGAGGGAACACTGAAGCTTTCTTT. The full variable domain, completed using reference TRBV5-5 and TRBJ1-1, is DAGVTQSPTHLIKTRGQQVTLRCSPISGHKSVSWYQQVLGQGPQFIFQYYEKEERGRGNFPDRFSARQFPNYSSELNVNALLLGDSALYLCASSPGDTFRGNTEAFFGQGTRLTVV.

This clonotype was seen many times. The rearrangement links TRBV28 to TRBJ1-4; no reliable D call. CDR3 length equals 15 residues. V shed 6 bases and J shed 5 bases, with 16 bases lying between them. Germline V gene lookup returns CDR1 MDHEN and CDR2 SYDVKM. Here the CDR3 reads CASSPAKLGNEKLFF. CDR3 nucleotides: TGTGCCAGCAGCCCGGCCAAGTTAGGAAATGAAAAACTGTTTTTT.

This clonotype was picked up many times. The chain employs TRBV4-2 and TRBJ2-1, with 7 bases that match TRBD2. The CDR3 has 16 amino acids. CDR1 LGHNA and CDR2 YNFKEQ come from the germline V gene. Losses at the gene ends were 0 bases for V and 4 bases for J; bases not matched to a gene: 6. As DNA, the CDR3 is TGTGCCAGCAGCCAAGAAATGGCTAGCGGTTACAATGAGCAGTTCTTC. Residues: CASSQEMASGYNEQFF.

The sample holds many counts of this clonotype. The chain recombines TRBV12-3 or TRBV12-4 with TRBJ1-2, with 7 positions matching TRBD1. Germline trimming cut 7 bases from V and 1 base from J; bases unmatched to any gene: 15. The CDR3 spans 17 residues. In DNA, the CDR3 is TGTGCCAGCATTCTCCTTCCGGGACAGCTTCTTAACTATGGCTACACCTTC. Its protein is CASILLPGQLLNYGYTF.

This clonotype was counted at least ten times. The chain couples TRBV20-1 to TRBJ2-7; 11 positions match TRBD1. Trimming cost V 4 bases and J 4 bases; bases outside gene matches: 6. The CDR3 contains 14 residues. Germline assignment: CDR1 DFQATT and CDR2 SNEGSKA (reference sequence). The CDR3 DNA is TGCAGTGCTACCCCCGGGACAGGGGGATACGAGCAGTACTTC. Translated: CSATPGTGGYEQYF.